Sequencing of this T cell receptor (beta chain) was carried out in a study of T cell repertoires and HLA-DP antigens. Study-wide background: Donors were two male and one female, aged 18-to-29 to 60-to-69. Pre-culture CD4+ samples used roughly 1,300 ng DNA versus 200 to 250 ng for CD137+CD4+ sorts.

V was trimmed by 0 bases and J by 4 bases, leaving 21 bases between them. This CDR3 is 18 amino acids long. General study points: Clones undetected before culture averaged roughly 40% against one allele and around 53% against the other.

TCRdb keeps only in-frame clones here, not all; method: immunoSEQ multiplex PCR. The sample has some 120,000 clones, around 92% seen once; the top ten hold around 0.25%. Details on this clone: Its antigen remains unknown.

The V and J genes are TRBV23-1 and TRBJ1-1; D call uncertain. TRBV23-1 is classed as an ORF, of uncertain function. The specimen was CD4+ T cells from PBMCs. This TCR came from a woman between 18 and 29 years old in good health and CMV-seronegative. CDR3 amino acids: CASSQSGHSLGTSTEAFF. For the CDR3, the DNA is TGCGCCAGCAGTCAATCGGGCCATTCCTTGGGAACAAGCACTGAAGCTTTCTTT.